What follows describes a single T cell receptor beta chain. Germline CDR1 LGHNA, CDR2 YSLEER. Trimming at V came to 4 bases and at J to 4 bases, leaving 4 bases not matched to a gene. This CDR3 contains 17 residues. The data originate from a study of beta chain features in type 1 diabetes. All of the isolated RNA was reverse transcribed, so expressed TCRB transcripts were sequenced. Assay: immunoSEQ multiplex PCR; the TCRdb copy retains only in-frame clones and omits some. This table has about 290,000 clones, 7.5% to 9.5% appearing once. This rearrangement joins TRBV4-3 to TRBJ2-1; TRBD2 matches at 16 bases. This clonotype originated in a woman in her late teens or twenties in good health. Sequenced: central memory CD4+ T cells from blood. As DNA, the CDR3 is TGCGCCAGCAGCCCTGGGACTAGCGGGGGGGTTTACAATGAGCAGTTCTTC. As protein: CASSPGTSGGVYNEQFF.